The 20 T cell receptor beta chains given below trace back to one sample, sequenced in a study of cytomegalovirus exposure and HLA in healthy donors. The PCR made use of 60 Vbeta and 13 Jbeta primers. TCRdb's table, derived via immunoSEQ multiplex PCR, lists solely in-frame clones and lacks some. This repertoire shows roughly 180,000 clones, roughly 75% found once; its top ten account for 1.5% to 2%. The specimen was PBMCs. These receptors were obtained from a woman between 25 and 40 years old in good health and CMV-seronegative.

V usage is TRBV2 and J usage is TRBJ2-6; D gene unclear. This CDR3 has 12 residues. V lost 11 bases to trimming and J lost 11 bases, with 16 bases between them. Germline V gives CDR1 SNHLY, CDR2 FYNNEI. CDR3: CACTQDTHVLTF. CDR3 nucleotides: TGTGCCTGTACCCAGGATACGCACGTCCTGACTTTC. The complete variable domain, with remaining parts taken from reference TRBV2 and TRBJ2-6, reads EPEVTQTPSHQVTQMGQEVILRCVPISNHLYFYWYRQILGQKVEFLVSFYNNEISEKSEIFDDQFSVERPDGSNFTLKIRSTKLEDSAMYFCACTQDTHVLTFGAGSRLTVL.

This CDR3 is CASTTNPNQPQHF. DNA for the CDR3: TGTGCCAGCACTACCAACCCAAATCAGCCCCAGCATTTT. V is TRBV6-5 and J is TRBJ1-5; D is unclear. This CDR3 is 13 amino acids long. From germline, CDR1 is MNHEY and CDR2 SVGAGI. Trimming removed 7 bases at V and 4 bases at J, with 11 bases between.

The chain combines TRBV5-1 with TRBJ2-2; D gene uncertain. This CDR3 is built from 12 residues. V dropped 4 bases and J dropped 2 bases, with 3 bases sitting between them. Germline CDR1 is SGHRS and CDR2 is YFSETQ. The CDR3 DNA reads TGCGCCAGCAGCCTCAACACCGGGGAGCTGTTTTTT. Translating gives CASSLNTGELFF.

V gene TRBV19 combines with J gene TRBJ1-1; no definite D call. CDR1 is LNHDA, CDR2 SQIVND, per germline (reference sequence). The CDR3 is made up of 11 amino acids. Trimming shortened V by 7 bases and J by 3 bases, and 6 bases separated the two germline ends. CDR3 sequence (DNA): TGTGCCAGTACGGGGTACACTGAAGCTTTCTTT. It yields the protein CASTGYTEAFF.

The rearrangement uses TRBV30 and TRBJ1-2, with D unresolved. The CDR3 totals 12 residues. Germline V lookup: CDR1 GTSNPN, CDR2 SVGIG (reference sequence). The V and J ends lost 4 bases and 2 bases respectively, with 8 bases between them. The DNA for the CDR3 is TGTGCCTGGACGGGGTACAACTATGGCTACACCTTC. Translation: CAWTGYNYGYTF.

The chain has TRBV4-2 and TRBJ2-3, with TRBD2 identical over 8 bases. Germline V gives CDR1 LGHNA, CDR2 YNFKEQ. This CDR3 contains 14 residues. J lost 2 bases, V lost 8 bases, and 6 bases had no gene match. CDR3 sequence (DNA): TGTGCCAGCCGGGACGGGGGGGCCACAGATACGCAGTATTTT. It specifies CASRDGGATDTQYF.

The V and J genes are TRBV4-1 and TRBJ1-1; D remains ambiguous. The length of the CDR3 is 12 residues. CDR1 and CDR2 (germline): MGHRA, YSYEKL. V lost 3 bases to trimming and J lost 3 bases, with 5 bases between them. The CDR3, as DNA: TGCGCCAGCAGCCAGACATACACTGAAGCTTTCTTT. It translates to CASSQTYTEAFF.

The chain recombines TRBV19 with TRBJ1-1; tentative D call: TRBD1 (6 bases). Germline V gives CDR1 LNHDA, CDR2 SQIVND (reference sequence). The CDR3 extends over 13 amino acids. V shed 6 bases and J shed 1 base, with 9 bases lying between them. The DNA of the CDR3 is TGTGCCAGTAGCCCCAGGGGGAACACTGAAGCTTTCTTT. Its protein product is CASSPRGNTEAFF.

This chain links TRBV7-9 with TRBJ1-1, with D possibly being TRBD1 (6 bases). Germline V gene data show CDR1 as SEHNR and CDR2 as FQNEAQ (reference sequence). CDR3 length: 14 amino acids. V was clipped by 5 bases and J by 0 bases, with 10 bases between them. The CDR3 bases are TGTGCCAGCAGCCTCGGACAGATGAACACTGAAGCTTTCTTT. Translated: CASSLGQMNTEAFF.

This clone was seen just once. The rearrangement uses TRBV5-1 and TRBJ2-6; 12 positions match TRBD1. The J segment lost 3 bases and the V segment lost 1 base, leaving 8 bases of the junction unmatched. In germline, CDR1 is SGHRS, CDR2 YFSETQ. The CDR3 runs 19 residues. The DNA of the CDR3 is TGCGCCAGCAGCTTGAGAGGGGGGACAGGGGGCGATGGGGCCAACGTCCTGACTTTC. It codes for CASSLRGGTGGDGANVLTF.

The genes are TRBV18 and TRBJ2-5; 10 bases are a match to TRBD2. Germline V CDR1 and CDR2: KGHSH, LQKENI. This CDR3 has 16 amino acids. The junction had 3 bases not matched to a gene; V was cut back by 1 base and J by 1 base. CDR3 sequence reads: CASSPLASGGQETQYF. CDR3 bases: TGTGCCAGCTCACCACTGGCTAGCGGGGGCCAAGAGACCCAGTACTTC.

The chain joins TRBV21-1 to TRBJ2-3; the D call of TRBD2 is as the table states it, not checked on the DNA. TRBV21-1 is noted as a pseudogene. CDR3 length equals 16 residues. The CDR3 here is CASSSRSGGAADTQYF. The DNA of the CDR3 is TGTGCCAGCAGCTCCAGGTCGGGGGGCGCAGCAGATACGCAGTATTTT.

The CDR3 loop is CASSNTADRVSYNEQFF. The CDR3 bases are TGTGCCAGCAGTAACACGGCGGACAGGGTTTCCTACAATGAGCAGTTCTTC. The rearrangement joins TRBV27 to TRBJ2-1; TRBD1 matches at 8 bases. The trim removed 5 bases at V and 1 base at J, leaving 10 bases unmatched. Germline-derived CDR1 and CDR2 are MNHEY and SMNVEV (reference sequence). The CDR3 totals 17 residues.

This clone occurred once. The chain joins TRBV5-1 to TRBJ1-2; D ambiguous. The CDR3 loop spans 17 amino acids. CDR1 and CDR2 from the germline V gene are SGHRS and YFSETQ. The ends were cut back, 0 bases at V and 4 bases at J, with 19 bases in the middle. CDR3 DNA: TGCGCCAGCAGCTTGGCCGAAGGACCGGGGAGCCCCTATGGCTACACCTTC. Protein sequence: CASSLAEGPGSPYGYTF.

This sequence joins TRBV5-1 and TRBJ2-1; 11 bases match TRBD2. The length of the CDR3 is 15 residues. Germline V gives CDR1 SGHRS, CDR2 YFSETQ. J lost 6 bases, V lost 4 bases, and 6 bases had no gene match. The CDR3, as DNA: TGCGCCAGCAGCCCCTCTAGCGGGGGGACCAATGAGCAGTTCTTC. This translates into CASSPSSGGTNEQFF.

This clone has just a few counts. The CDR3 DNA sequence: TGTGCCAGCAGCTTTCAGGTTCAGGGCTCCTACGAGCAGTACTTC. Protein sequence: CASSFQVQGSYEQYF. The chain couples TRBV7-2 to TRBJ2-7, with a possible D match to TRBD1 (5 bases). V was clipped by 3 bases and J by 0 bases, with 12 bases between them. Germline CDR1 and CDR2: SGHTA and FQGNSA. The CDR3 is 15 amino acids.

The chain is built from TRBV27 and TRBJ1-5; D might be TRBD1 (5 bases). Germline values: CDR1 MNHEY, CDR2 SMNVEV (reference sequence). Trimming took 3 bases from V and 0 from J, leaving 24 bases between them. There are 20 residues in the CDR3. CDR3 DNA sequence: TGTGCCAGCAGTTTTCGCGCCCCTTGGGGGAGGGGAGATAGCAATCAGCCCCAGCATTTT. This codes for CASSFRAPWGRGDSNQPQHF.

This chain connects TRBV30 to TRBJ2-2, with D unclear. Per the germline V gene, CDR1 is GTSNPN and CDR2 is SVGIG (reference sequence). This CDR3 spans 11 amino acids. The V end was cut by 4 bases, the J end by 7 bases, with 7 bases between. The CDR3 spells CAWTPSGELFF. For the CDR3, the DNA is TGTGCCTGGACCCCCAGCGGGGAGCTGTTTTTT. Variable domain in full (rest from reference TRBV30 and TRBJ2-2): SQTIHQWPATLVQPVGSPLSLECTVEGTSNPNLYWYRQAAGRGLQLLFYSVGIGQISSEVPQNLSASRPQDRQFILSSKKLLLSDSGFYLCAWTPSGELFFGEGSRLTVL.

The chain carries TRBV9 and TRBJ2-7, with TRBD2 as a possible D gene (6 bases). CDR1 is SGDLS and CDR2 is YYNGEE in the germline V gene. Trimming removed 4 bases at V and 1 base at J, with 24 bases between. This CDR3 spans 18 amino acids. For the CDR3, the DNA is TGTGCCAGCAGCAATCCCGGGACTCCCCCCGGTGGATCCTACGAGCAGTACTTC. This translates into CASSNPGTPPGGSYEQYF.

V and J are TRBV28 and TRBJ2-1, with 7 bases aligning to TRBD2. This CDR3 is 16 amino acids long. J lost 9 bases, V lost 4 bases, and 15 bases had no gene match. Germline V gives CDR1 MDHEN, CDR2 SYDVKM. The CDR3 bases are TGTGCCAGCAGTTCCACCGGGACTAATCCTTTTGGTGAGCAGTTCTTC. This codes for CASSSTGTNPFGEQFF.